What follows are 11 T cell receptor beta chains derived from one specimen sequenced in a study of OX40 agonist ivuxolimab in advanced cancers. Assay used: immunoSEQ multiplex PCR; TCRdb lists only in-frame clones, some missing. This table holds around 41,000 clones, roughly 89% found once. Sequences were derived from CD4+ or CD8+ T cells sorted from blood, sampled in a trial of the OX40 agonist ivuxolimab. These receptors were taken from an adult with an advanced solid tumor such as melanoma, head and neck, liver or kidney cancer.

V and J are TRBV5-6 and TRBJ1-2; 8 nucleotides line up with TRBD1. The CDR3 consists of 14 residues. V was pared by 3 bases and J by 5 bases, with 6 bases of the junction left unmatched. Germline CDR1 and CDR2: SGHDT and YYEEEE. This CDR3 is CASSWGTGGYGYTF. The CDR3 DNA reads TGTGCCAGCAGCTGGGGGACAGGAGGATATGGCTACACCTTC.

The V call is TRBV27, the J call TRBJ2-7, with 7 bases fitting TRBD1. The CDR3 extends over 17 amino acids. The junction had 19 bases not matched to a gene; V was cut back by 6 bases and J by 5 bases. Germline V CDR1 and CDR2: MNHEY, SMNVEV (reference sequence). The CDR3 loop is CASSRRLGGNQIHEQYF. For the CDR3, the DNA is TGTGCCAGCAGCCGCCGATTAGGGGGCAATCAGATCCACGAGCAGTACTTC.

The V call is TRBV12-5, the J call TRBJ2-3; 8 bases agree with TRBD1. This CDR3 has 14 amino acids. The V gene's germline CDR1 is LGHNT and CDR2 FRNRAP. The trim removed 1 base at V and 3 bases at J, leaving 0 bases unmatched. The CDR3 nucleotides read TGTGCTAGTGGTTTGGGACAGGGGACAGATACGCAGTATTTT. This translates into CASGLGQGTDTQYF.

V gene TRBV7-2 combines with J gene TRBJ2-3; no reliable D call. V shed 1 base and J shed 2 bases, with 13 bases lying between them. Germline V CDR1 and CDR2: SGHTA, FQGNSA. The CDR3 contains 16 residues. CDR3 DNA sequence: TGTGCCAGCAGCTTAGATGGCAGTACACACACAGATACGCAGTATTTT. Encoded protein: CASSLDGSTHTDTQYF.

The chain combines TRBV5-1 with TRBJ2-1, with a tentative D call TRBD1 (5 bases). The CDR3 is 14 residues long. V was clipped by 0 bases and J by 5 bases, with 9 bases between them. Germline V gives CDR1 SGHRS, CDR2 YFSETQ. The CDR3 coding sequence is TGCGCCAGCAGCTTGGGACAGTTTAACAATGAGCAGTTCTTC. It encodes CASSLGQFNNEQFF.

The V call is TRBV10-1, the J call TRBJ2-1; possibly TRBD2 for D (7 bases). V gave up 2 bases and J gave up 13 bases, with 21 bases separating them. There are 15 residues in the CDR3. The germline V gene encodes CDR1 WNHNN and CDR2 SYGVQD (reference sequence). The CDR3 region is CASSERGGALGDQFF. The CDR3 DNA reads TGCGCCAGCAGTGAGAGGGGGGGGGCCCTAGGAGACCAGTTCTTC.

CDR3 nucleotides: TGTGCCAGTACATACCCAGGGAGAAACACTGAAGCTTTCTTT. Translated: CASTYPGRNTEAFF. The chain uses TRBV19 and TRBJ1-1, with D perhaps TRBD1 (5 bases). Germline CDR1 reads LNHDA; CDR2 reads SQIVND (reference sequence). The CDR3 consists of 14 residues. Trimming shortened V by 7 bases and J by 2 bases, and 14 bases separated the two germline ends.

This rearrangement joins TRBV2 to TRBJ1-2; D is unclear. Germline V lookup: CDR1 SNHLY, CDR2 FYNNEI. The length of the CDR3 is 12 residues. Between the trimmed V and J ends, which lost 1 base and 7 bases, there was a span of 7 bases. The CDR3 DNA reads as TGTGCCAGCAGTGAAGGTATGGGTGGCTACACCTTC. This gives the protein CASSEGMGGYTF. The entire variable domain, with the rest obtained from reference TRBV2 and TRBJ1-2, is as follows: EPEVTQTPSHQVTQMGQEVILRCVPISNHLYFYWYRQILGQKVEFLVSFYNNEISEKSEIFDDQFSVERPDGSNFTLKIRSTKLEDSAMYFCASSEGMGGYTFGSGTRLTVV.

The CDR3 loop reads CASSHSTGGDQPQHF. DNA for the CDR3: TGCGCCAGCAGCCACAGTACAGGGGGGGATCAGCCCCAGCATTTT. J is TRBJ1-5 and V is TRBV4-3, with 8 bases fitting TRBD1. Germline loops: CDR1 LGHNA, CDR2 YSLEER. V was clipped by 3 bases and J by 5 bases; unmatched bases: 6. There are 15 residues in the CDR3.

This chain links TRBV6-5 with TRBJ1-5; D is possibly TRBD1 (6 bases). Germline V gene lookup returns CDR1 MNHEY and CDR2 SVGAGI. This CDR3 region has 14 residues. V was cut by 5 bases and J by 4 bases, with 12 bases left in between. The CDR3 DNA reads TGTGCCAGCAGTCTCGGGGGCCTAAATCAGCCCCAGCATTTT. Its protein is CASSLGGLNQPQHF.

The rearrangement links TRBV7-6 to TRBJ2-2; 7 bases line up with TRBD2. The length of the CDR3 is 15 residues. From germline, CDR1 is SGHVS and CDR2 FNYEAQ. J lost 5 bases, V lost 5 bases, and 8 bases had no gene match. CDR3 coding DNA: TGTGCCAGCAGCCCTCGGGGAGGGGTTACCGGGGAGCTGTTTTTT. Encoded protein: CASSPRGGVTGELFF. Full variable domain (rest looked up from reference TRBV7-6 and TRBJ2-2): GAGVSQSPRYKVTKRGQDVALRCDPISGHVSLYWYRQALGQGPEFLTYFNYEAQQDKSGLPNDRFSAERPEGSISTLTIQRTEQRDSAMYRCASSPRGGVTGELFFGEGSRLTVL.